Listed below are T cell receptor beta chains from one sample, sequenced in a study of T cell repertoires in cytomegalovirus infection. TCRdb passed the reads through MiXCR, listing each CDR3 protein once. The repertoire holds approximately 180,000 distinct CDR3 sequences, with about a sixth as singletons. The sequenced sample was CD8+ T cells from PBMCs. These receptors were collected from a human donor in good health (CMV status not recorded). Some clones in this sample may be carry-over from other donors' samples. The CDR3 runs from the conserved cysteine through the conserved F or W. A D gene is named only where the DNA matches it firmly. For some rows the clone size is stated as once, few or many, or as a class when expanded; others skip it.

J gene: TRBJ2-7; D gene: TRBD1; clone size: -; CDR3 length: 12; V gene: TRBV7-9; CDR3 DNA: TGTGCCAGCAGCCTCGGGACAGCCGAGCAGTACTTC; CDR3 protein: CASSLGTAEQYF
J gene: TRBJ2-7; D gene: TRBD1; clone size: -; CDR3 length: 17; V gene: TRBV7-9; CDR3 DNA: TGTGCCAGCAGCTCGCCCGGACAGGGACAGGTTTCCTACGAGCAGTACTTC; CDR3 protein: CASSSPGQGQVSYEQYF
J gene: TRBJ2-7; D gene: TRBD1; clone size: few; CDR3 length: 15; V gene: TRBV7-8; CDR3 DNA: TGTGCCAGCAGCGCGTACAGGGGGCGCGTTGACGAGCAGTACTTC; CDR3 protein: CASSAYRGRVDEQYF
J gene: TRBJ2-2; D gene: TRBD1; clone size: -; CDR3 length: 17; V gene: TRBV7-7; CDR3 DNA: TGTGCTAGCAGCTCCAAGGCCGGGACAGGGGGTGCCGGGGAGCTGTTTTTT; CDR3 protein: CASSSKAGTGGAGELFF
J gene: TRBJ2-1; D gene: TRBD2; clone size: -; CDR3 length: 16; V gene: TRBV7-2; CDR3 DNA: TGTGCCAGCAGCTTTCTTCGAGCGGGGGGGCCCAATGAGCAGTTCTTC; CDR3 protein: CASSFLRAGGPNEQFF
J gene: TRBJ2-6; D gene: -; clone size: few; CDR3 length: 14; V gene: TRBV29-1; CDR3 DNA: TGCAGCGCCGGAACTCCAGCTGGGGCCAACGTCCTGACTTTC; CDR3 protein: CSAGTPAGANVLTF
J gene: TRBJ1-4; D gene: -; clone size: -; CDR3 length: 12; V gene: TRBV6-2/TRBV6-3; CDR3 DNA: TGTGCCAGCAGTTACGTGGGGGAAAAACTGTTTTTT; CDR3 protein: CASSYVGEKLFF
J gene: TRBJ2-1; D gene: TRBD2; clone size: -; CDR3 length: 18; V gene: TRBV6-6; CDR3 DNA: TGTGCCAGCAGTTACTCGATGCAGCAGCGGGGGGACGACAATGAGCAGTTCTTC; CDR3 protein: CASSYSMQQRGDDNEQFF
J gene: TRBJ2-1; D gene: TRBD2; clone size: few; CDR3 length: 17; V gene: TRBV12-3/TRBV12-4; CDR3 DNA: TGTGCCAGCAGTTCGGGACTAGCGGGGGCAGGATACAATGAGCAGTTCTTC; CDR3 protein: CASSSGLAGAGYNEQFF
J gene: TRBJ2-3; D gene: TRBD2; clone size: once; CDR3 length: 15; V gene: TRBV11-2; CDR3 DNA: TGTGCCAGCACCTTTTATAGCGGGGGGCCGAATACGCAGTATTTT; CDR3 protein: CASTFYSGGPNTQYF
J gene: TRBJ2-1; D gene: TRBD2; clone size: many; CDR3 length: 15; V gene: TRBV6-4; CDR3 DNA: TGTGCCAGCAGTGAGCTTAGCGGGGGAACCGGAGAGCAGTTCTTC; CDR3 protein: CASSELSGGTGEQFF
J gene: TRBJ1-5; D gene: -; clone size: -; CDR3 length: 12; V gene: TRBV28; CDR3 DNA: TGTGCCAGCAGTTTATACAGTCAGCCCCAGCATTTT; CDR3 protein: CASSLYSQPQHF
J gene: TRBJ2-2; D gene: -; clone size: -; CDR3 length: 12; V gene: TRBV7-9; CDR3 DNA: TGTGCCAGCAGGCTCCAGGGAGGGGAGCTGTTTTTT; CDR3 protein: CASRLQGGELFF
J gene: TRBJ2-3; D gene: -; clone size: -; CDR3 length: 18; V gene: TRBV7-2; CDR3 DNA: TGTGCCAGCAGCCCGAGTATTCTGCGGCTCCCCGACACAGATACGCAGTATTTT; CDR3 protein: CASSPSILRLPDTDTQYF
J gene: TRBJ1-1; D gene: -; clone size: -; CDR3 length: 14; V gene: TRBV4-1; CDR3 DNA: TGCGCCAGCAGTTTCCGGGGGGAGAACACTGAAGCTTTCTTT; CDR3 protein: CASSFRGENTEAFF
J gene: TRBJ1-2; D gene: TRBD1; clone size: once; CDR3 length: 13; V gene: TRBV6-1; CDR3 DNA: TGTGCCAGCAATGCGGGACAGGGAAATGGCTACACCTTC; CDR3 protein: CASNAGQGNGYTF
J gene: TRBJ1-1; D gene: -; clone size: -; CDR3 length: 16; V gene: TRBV5-1; CDR3 DNA: TGCGCCAGCCGGACAGCGGGCAGCATCCCGAACACTGAAGCTTTCTTT; CDR3 protein: CASRTAGSIPNTEAFF
J gene: TRBJ2-7; D gene: TRBD1; clone size: -; CDR3 length: 13; V gene: TRBV29-1; CDR3 DNA: TGCAGCGTGGGACAGGGATGGGCCTACGAGCAGTACTTC; CDR3 protein: CSVGQGWAYEQYF